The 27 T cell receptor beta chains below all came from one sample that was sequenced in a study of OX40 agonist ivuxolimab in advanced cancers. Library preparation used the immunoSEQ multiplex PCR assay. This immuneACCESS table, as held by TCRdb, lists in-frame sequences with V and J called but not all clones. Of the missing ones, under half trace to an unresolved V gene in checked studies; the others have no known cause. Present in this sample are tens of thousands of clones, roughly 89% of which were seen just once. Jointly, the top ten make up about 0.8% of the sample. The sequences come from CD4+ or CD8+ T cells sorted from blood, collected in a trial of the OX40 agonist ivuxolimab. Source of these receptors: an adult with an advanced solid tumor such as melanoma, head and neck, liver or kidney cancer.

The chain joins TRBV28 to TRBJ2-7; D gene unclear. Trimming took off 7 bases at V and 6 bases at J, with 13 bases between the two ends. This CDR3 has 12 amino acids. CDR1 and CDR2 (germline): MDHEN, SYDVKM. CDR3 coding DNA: TGTGCCAGCACTACTAACCGGGCCGAGCAGTACTTC. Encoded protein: CASTTNRAEQYF.

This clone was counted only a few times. CDR3 residues: CASRPQGNQPQHF. CDR3 in DNA: TGTGCCAGCAGGCCGCAGGGCAATCAGCCCCAGCATTTT. This sequence joins TRBV27 and TRBJ1-5; no reliable D call. V lost 6 bases, J lost 2 bases, and 8 bases lay in between. CDR1 and CDR2 from the germline V gene are MNHEY and SMNVEV (reference sequence). The CDR3 contains 13 residues.

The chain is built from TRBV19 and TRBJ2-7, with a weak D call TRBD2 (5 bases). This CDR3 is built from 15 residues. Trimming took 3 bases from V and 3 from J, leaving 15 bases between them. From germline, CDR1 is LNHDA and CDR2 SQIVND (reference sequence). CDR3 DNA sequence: TGTGCCAGTAGTATCAGGACGGCGGGCCTCTACGAGCAGTACTTC. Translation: CASSIRTAGLYEQYF.

CDR3 DNA sequence: TGTGCCAGTAGTAACCAAATCCAAGAGACCCAGTACTTC. Translated: CASSNQIQETQYF. This chain links TRBV19 with TRBJ2-5; D is unresolved. The V end lost 4 bases, the J end lost 1 base, and 7 bases lay between the germline ends. The CDR3 extends over 13 amino acids. Germline CDR1 reads LNHDA; CDR2 reads SQIVND (reference sequence).

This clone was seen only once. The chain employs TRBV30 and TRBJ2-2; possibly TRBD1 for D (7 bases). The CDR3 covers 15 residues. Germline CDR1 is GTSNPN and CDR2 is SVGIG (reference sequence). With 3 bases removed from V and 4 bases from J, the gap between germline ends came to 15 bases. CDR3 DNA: TGTGCCTGGAGAGCAGGGGGGTGGATCACCGGGGAGCTGTTTTTT. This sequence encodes CAWRAGGWITGELFF.

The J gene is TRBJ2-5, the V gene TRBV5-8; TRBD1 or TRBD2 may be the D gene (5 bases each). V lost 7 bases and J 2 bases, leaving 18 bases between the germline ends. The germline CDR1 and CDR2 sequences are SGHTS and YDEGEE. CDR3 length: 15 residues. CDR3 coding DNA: TGTGCCAGCGCCAGCATGGGACGGATACAAGAGACCCAGTACTTC. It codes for CASASMGRIQETQYF.

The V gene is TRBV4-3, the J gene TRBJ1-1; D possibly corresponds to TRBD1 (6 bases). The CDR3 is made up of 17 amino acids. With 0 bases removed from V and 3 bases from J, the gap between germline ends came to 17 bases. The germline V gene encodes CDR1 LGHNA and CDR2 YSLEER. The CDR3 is CASSQDRGGWVYTEAFF. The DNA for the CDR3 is TGCGCCAGCAGCCAAGATCGGGGGGGCTGGGTCTACACTGAAGCTTTCTTT.

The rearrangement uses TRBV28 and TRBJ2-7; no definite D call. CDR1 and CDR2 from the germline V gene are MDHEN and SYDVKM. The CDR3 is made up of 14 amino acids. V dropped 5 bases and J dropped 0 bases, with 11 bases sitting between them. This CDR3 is CASSTRPSSYEQYF. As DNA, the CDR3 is TGTGCCAGCAGTACAAGGCCTAGCTCCTACGAGCAGTACTTC.

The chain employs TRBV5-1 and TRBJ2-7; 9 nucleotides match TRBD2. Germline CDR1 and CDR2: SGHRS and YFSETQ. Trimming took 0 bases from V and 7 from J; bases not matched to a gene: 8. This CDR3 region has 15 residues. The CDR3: CASSLDGREGEEQYF. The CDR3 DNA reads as TGCGCCAGCAGCTTGGATGGGCGGGAGGGCGAAGAGCAGTACTTC.

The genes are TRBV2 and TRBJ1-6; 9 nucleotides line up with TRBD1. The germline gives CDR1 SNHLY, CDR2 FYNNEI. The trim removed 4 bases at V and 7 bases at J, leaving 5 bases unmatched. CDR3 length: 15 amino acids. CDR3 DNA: TGTGCCAGCAGTGGGGAAGGACAGGGGAATTCACCCCTCCACTTT. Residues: CASSGEGQGNSPLHF. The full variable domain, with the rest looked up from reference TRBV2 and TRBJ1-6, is EPEVTQTPSHQVTQMGQEVILRCVPISNHLYFYWYRQILGQKVEFLVSFYNNEISEKSEIFDDQFSVERPDGSNFTLKIRSTKLEDSAMYFCASSGEGQGNSPLHFGNGTRLTVT.

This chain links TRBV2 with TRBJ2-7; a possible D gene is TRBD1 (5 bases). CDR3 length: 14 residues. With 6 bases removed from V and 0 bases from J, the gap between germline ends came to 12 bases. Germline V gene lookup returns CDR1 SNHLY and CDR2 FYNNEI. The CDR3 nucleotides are TGTGCCAGCAGGGTGACAGAGAGCTCCTACGAGCAGTACTTC. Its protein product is CASRVTESSYEQYF.

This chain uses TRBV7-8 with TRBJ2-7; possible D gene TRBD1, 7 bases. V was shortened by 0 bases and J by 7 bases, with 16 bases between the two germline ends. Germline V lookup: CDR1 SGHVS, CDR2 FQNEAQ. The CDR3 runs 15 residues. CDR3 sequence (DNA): TGTGCCAGCAGCTTAGCTTCTTCGACAGGGAGGGAGCAGTACTTC. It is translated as CASSLASSTGREQYF. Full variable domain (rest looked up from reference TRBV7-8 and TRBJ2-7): GAGVSQSPRYKVAKRGQDVALRCDPISGHVSLFWYQQALGQGPEFLTYFQNEAQLDKSGLPSDRFFAERPEGSVSTLKIQRTQQEDSAVYLCASSLASSTGREQYFGPGTRLTVT.

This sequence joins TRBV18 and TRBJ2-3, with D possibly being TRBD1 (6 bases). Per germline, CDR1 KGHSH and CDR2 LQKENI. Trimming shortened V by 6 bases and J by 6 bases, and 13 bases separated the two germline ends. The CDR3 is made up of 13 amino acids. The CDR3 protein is CASSYRDLDTQYF. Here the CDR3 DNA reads TGTGCCAGCTCTTACAGGGACCTGGATACGCAGTATTTT.

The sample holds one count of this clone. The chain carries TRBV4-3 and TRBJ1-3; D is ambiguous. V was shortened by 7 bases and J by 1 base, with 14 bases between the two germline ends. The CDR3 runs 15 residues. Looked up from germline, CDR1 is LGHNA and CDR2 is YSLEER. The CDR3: CASTPHSASGNTIYF. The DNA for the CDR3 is TGCGCCAGCACCCCACATTCAGCTTCTGGAAACACCATATATTTT.

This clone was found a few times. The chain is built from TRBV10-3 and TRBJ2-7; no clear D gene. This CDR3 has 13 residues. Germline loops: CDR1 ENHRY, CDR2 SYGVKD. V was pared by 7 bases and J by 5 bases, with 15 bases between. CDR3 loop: CAITSGLGDEQYF. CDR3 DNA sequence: TGTGCCATCACCTCTGGCCTGGGCGACGAGCAGTACTTC.

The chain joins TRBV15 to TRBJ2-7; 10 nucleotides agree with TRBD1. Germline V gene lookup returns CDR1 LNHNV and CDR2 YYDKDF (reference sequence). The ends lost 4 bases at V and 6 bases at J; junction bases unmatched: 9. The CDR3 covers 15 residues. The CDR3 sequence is CATSKLWTGGSEQYF. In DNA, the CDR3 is TGTGCCACCAGCAAGCTATGGACAGGGGGGAGCGAGCAGTACTTC.

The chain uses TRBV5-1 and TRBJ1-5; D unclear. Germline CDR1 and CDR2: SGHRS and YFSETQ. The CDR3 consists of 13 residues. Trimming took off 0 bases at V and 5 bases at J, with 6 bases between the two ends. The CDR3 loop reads CASSLDTDQPQHF. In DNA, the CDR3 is TGCGCCAGCAGCTTGGATACGGATCAGCCCCAGCATTTT.

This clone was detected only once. The CDR3 DNA follows: TGTGCCAGCAGCCCTCAAGGAGGGAGAGAGACCCAGTACTTC. This gives the protein CASSPQGGRETQYF. The rearrangement uses TRBV9 and TRBJ2-5, with a tentative D call TRBD2 (6 bases). The CDR3 totals 14 residues. Germline V gene lookup returns CDR1 SGDLS and CDR2 YYNGEE. The germline V and J ends were trimmed by 4 bases and 4 bases, with 14 bases remaining between them.

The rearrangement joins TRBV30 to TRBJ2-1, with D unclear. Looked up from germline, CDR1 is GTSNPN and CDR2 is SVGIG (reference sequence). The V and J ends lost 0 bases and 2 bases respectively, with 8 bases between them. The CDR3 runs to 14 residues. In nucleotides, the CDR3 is TGTGCCTGGAGTGTACCGTCCCCCTACAATGAGCAGTTCTTC. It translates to CAWSVPSPYNEQFF.

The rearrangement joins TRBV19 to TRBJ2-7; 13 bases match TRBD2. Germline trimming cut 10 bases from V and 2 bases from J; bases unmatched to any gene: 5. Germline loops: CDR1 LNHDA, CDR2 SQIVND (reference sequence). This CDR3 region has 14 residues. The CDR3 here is CATLAGGGTYEQYF. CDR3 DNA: TGTGCCACACTAGCGGGAGGGGGTACCTACGAGCAGTACTTC.

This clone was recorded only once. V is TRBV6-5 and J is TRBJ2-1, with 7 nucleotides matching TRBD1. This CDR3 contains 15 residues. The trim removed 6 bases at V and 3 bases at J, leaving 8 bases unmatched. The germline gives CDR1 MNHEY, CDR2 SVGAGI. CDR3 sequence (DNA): TGTGCCAGCAGGGAACAGGGGCCATACTACAATGAGCAGTTCTTC. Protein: CASREQGPYYNEQFF.

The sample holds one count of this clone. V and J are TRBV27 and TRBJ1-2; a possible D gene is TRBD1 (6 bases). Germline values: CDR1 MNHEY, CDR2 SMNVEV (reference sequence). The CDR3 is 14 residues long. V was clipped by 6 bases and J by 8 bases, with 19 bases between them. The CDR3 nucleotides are TGTGCCAGCAGGCTACAGGGTAAAGGGGGAGGCTACACCTTC. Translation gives CASRLQGKGGGYTF.

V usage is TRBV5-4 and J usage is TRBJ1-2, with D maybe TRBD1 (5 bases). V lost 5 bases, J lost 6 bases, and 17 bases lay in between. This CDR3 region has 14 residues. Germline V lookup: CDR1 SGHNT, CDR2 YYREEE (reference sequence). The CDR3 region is CASRRPGLRHGYTF. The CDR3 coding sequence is TGTGCCAGCAGGCGACCGGGACTCAGGCATGGCTACACCTTC.

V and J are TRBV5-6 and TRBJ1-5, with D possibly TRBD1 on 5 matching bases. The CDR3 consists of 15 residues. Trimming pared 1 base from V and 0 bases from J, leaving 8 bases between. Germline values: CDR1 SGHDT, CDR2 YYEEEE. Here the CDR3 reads CASSLYGASNQPQHF. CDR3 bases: TGTGCCAGCAGCTTGTACGGGGCTAGCAATCAGCCCCAGCATTTT.

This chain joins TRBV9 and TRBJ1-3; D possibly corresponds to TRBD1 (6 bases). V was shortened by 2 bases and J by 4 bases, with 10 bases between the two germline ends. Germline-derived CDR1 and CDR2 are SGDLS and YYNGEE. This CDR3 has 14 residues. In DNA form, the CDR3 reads TGTGCCAGCAGCGTCAGGGGATCGGGAAACACCATATATTTT. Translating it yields CASSVRGSGNTIYF.

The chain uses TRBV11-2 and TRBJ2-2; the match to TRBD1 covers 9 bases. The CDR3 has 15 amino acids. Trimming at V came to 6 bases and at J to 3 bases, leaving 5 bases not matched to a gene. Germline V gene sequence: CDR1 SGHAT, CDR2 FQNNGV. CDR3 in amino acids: CASSQQGAYTGELFF. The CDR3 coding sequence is TGTGCCAGCAGTCAACAGGGGGCCTACACCGGGGAGCTGTTTTTT. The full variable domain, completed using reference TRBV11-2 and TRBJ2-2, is EAGVAQSPRYKIIEKRQSVAFWCNPISGHATLYWYQQILGQGPKLLIQFQNNGVVDDSQLPKDRFSAERLKGVDSTLKIQPAKLEDSAVYLCASSQQGAYTGELFFGEGSRLTVL.

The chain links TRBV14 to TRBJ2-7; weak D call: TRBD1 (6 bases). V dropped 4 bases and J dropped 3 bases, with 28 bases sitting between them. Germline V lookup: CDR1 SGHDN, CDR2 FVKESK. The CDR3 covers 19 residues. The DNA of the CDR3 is TGTGCCAGCAGCCCCCGACGGGGACACATTTTAGCGCCCGACTACGAGCAGTACTTC. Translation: CASSPRRGHILAPDYEQYF.